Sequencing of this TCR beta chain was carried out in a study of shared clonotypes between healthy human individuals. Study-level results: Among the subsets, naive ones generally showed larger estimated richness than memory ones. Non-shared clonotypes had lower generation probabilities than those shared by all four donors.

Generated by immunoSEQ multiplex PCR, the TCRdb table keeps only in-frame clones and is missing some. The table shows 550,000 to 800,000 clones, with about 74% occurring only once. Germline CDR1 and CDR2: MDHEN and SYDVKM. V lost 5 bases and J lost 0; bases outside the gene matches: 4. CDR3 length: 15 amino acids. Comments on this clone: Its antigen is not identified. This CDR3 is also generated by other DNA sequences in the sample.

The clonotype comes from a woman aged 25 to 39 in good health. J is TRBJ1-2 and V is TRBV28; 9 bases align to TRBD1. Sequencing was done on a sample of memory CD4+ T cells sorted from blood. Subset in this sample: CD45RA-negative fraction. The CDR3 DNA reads TGTGCCAGCAGTCTTCGGACAGGGGCTAACTATGGCTACACCTTC. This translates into CASSLRTGANYGYTF.